These 28 T cell receptor beta chains originate from one sample sequenced in a study of blood T cells in healthy people across ages. Sample-barcoded 5' priming and a J-beta primer mix drove a second PCR of about 7 to 12 cycles. TCRdb itself ran the 5' RACE reads through MiXCR, one entry per CDR3 protein. Here the sample spans over 600,000 distinct CDR3 sequences, more than 20% being singletons. Sequencing was carried out using blood. The receptors here all came from a man between 65 and 79 years old in good health.

Only a few counts were recorded for this clonotype. V gene TRBV7-9 combines with J gene TRBJ2-2; D call uncertain. V lost 0 bases and J lost 6, with 17 bases in between. Germline CDR1 is SEHNR and CDR2 is FQNEAQ (reference sequence). The CDR3 runs 17 residues. CDR3 nucleotide sequence: TGTGCCAGCAGCTTAGCGGGTTTAGCCTTAGGCGCCGGGGAGCTGTTTTTT. Protein sequence: CASSLAGLALGAGELFF.

Concerning this clonotype: A much larger clone differs from this one at a single base, so this may be a read error. The chain combines TRBV28 with TRBJ2-2, with D uncertain. CDR3 length: 11 amino acids. With 3 bases removed from V and 7 bases from J, the gap between germline ends came to 3 bases. The germline V gene has CDR1 MDHEN and CDR2 SYDVKM. The CDR3 coding sequence is TGTGCCAGCAGTTTCATCGGGGAGCTGTTTTTT. Residues: CASSFIGELFF.

In this sample, this clonotype turned up a few times. A much larger clone lies one base from this, so it may be a read error. The gene calls are TRBV5-1 and TRBJ2-5; D gene unclear. The CDR3 covers 15 residues. Germline V gene sequence: CDR1 SGHRS, CDR2 YFSETQ. Here the CDR3 DNA reads TGCGCCAGCAGCTTGTCGCGCGGACCCTCCTACGAGCAGTGCTTC. It specifies CASSLSRGPSYEQCF.

At least ten counts were recorded for this clonotype. The rearrangement links TRBV6-2 or TRBV6-3 to TRBJ2-2, with TRBD2 matching 13 bases. There are 15 residues in the CDR3. Germline V gene sequence: CDR1 MNHEY, CDR2 SVGEGT. J gave up 7 bases and V 6 bases, and 5 bases lay outside the gene matches. For the CDR3, the DNA is TGTGCCAGCAGGCGACTAGCGGGAGGAGGCGGGGAGCTGTTTTTT. This sequence encodes CASRRLAGGGGELFF.

V is TRBV3-1 and J is TRBJ2-3, with 7 bases lining up with TRBD2. The V and J ends lost 3 bases and 0 bases, in that order; junction bases with no gene match: 6. Germline CDR1 reads LGHDT; CDR2 reads YNNKEL (reference sequence). This CDR3 has 16 residues. This chain's CDR3 is CASSQAPGLSTDTQYF. In nucleotides, the CDR3 is TGTGCCAGCAGCCAGGCACCGGGACTAAGCACAGATACGCAGTATTTT.

Many counts were recorded for this clonotype. V and J are TRBV13 and TRBJ1-4; 8 bases align to TRBD1. Germline V gene data show CDR1 as PRHDT and CDR2 as FYEKMQ (reference sequence). V gave up 8 bases and J gave up 5 bases; unmatched junction bases: 1. The CDR3 is 12 residues long. CDR3 residues: CASGQGNEKLFF. The CDR3 nucleotides are TGTGCCAGCGGACAGGGCAATGAAAAACTGTTTTTT.

The genes are TRBV7-2 and TRBJ2-1; no firm D call. Germline V gene lookup returns CDR1 SGHTA and CDR2 FQGNSA. V shed 5 bases and J shed 14 bases, with 19 bases lying between them. The CDR3 runs 13 residues. The DNA of the CDR3 is TGTGCCAGCAGCGAACAGCGACTCCAAAAGGAGTTCTTC. Its translation: CASSEQRLQKEFF.

The chain has TRBV23-1 and TRBJ2-2; D is possibly TRBD2 (6 bases). TRBV23-1 is flagged as an ORF with uncertain function. The CDR3 covers 20 residues. Trimming took 6 bases from V and 0 from J, leaving 26 bases between them. This CDR3 reads CASRFEVFGGTTANTGELFF. The CDR3 nucleotides read TGCGCCAGCAGATTTGAAGTCTTTGGCGGGACGACCGCGAACACCGGGGAGCTGTTTTTT.

The chain carries TRBV6-5 and TRBJ2-5; D unclear. Trimming took 6 bases from V and 7 from J, leaving 15 bases between them. The CDR3 consists of 13 residues. CDR1 and CDR2 from the germline V gene are MNHEY and SVGAGI. DNA for the CDR3: TGTGCCAGCAGCCCACGGCCCCCTAGGACCCAGTACTTC. Its translation is CASSPRPPRTQYF.

The chain recombines TRBV10-3 with TRBJ2-2, with 9 bases aligning to TRBD1. The CDR3 runs to 16 residues. Losses at the gene ends were 4 bases for V and 2 bases for J; bases not matched to a gene: 5. Germline V lookup: CDR1 ENHRY, CDR2 SYGVKD. The CDR3 DNA sequence: TGTGCCATCAGTGGGCGACAGGGGGAAAACACCGGGGAGCTGTTTTTT. Encoded protein: CAISGRQGENTGELFF.

This clonotype was seen only a few times. The chain has TRBV12-3 or TRBV12-4 and TRBJ2-5; a weak D match, TRBD1 (6 bases). This CDR3 has 14 residues. V lost 3 bases and J 6 bases, leaving 14 bases between the germline ends. DNA for the CDR3: TGTGCCAGCAGTTTCCCAGGGGCCCTCCAGACCCAGTACTTC. Its translation: CASSFPGALQTQYF.

This rearrangement joins TRBV28 to TRBJ2-7; no reliable D call. CDR3 length: 13 amino acids. V dropped 6 bases and J dropped 2 bases, with 11 bases sitting between them. Germline V gene lookup returns CDR1 MDHEN and CDR2 SYDVKM. CDR3 nucleotides: TGTGCCAGCAGCCCAACGGCGCCCTACGAGCAGTACTTC. It encodes CASSPTAPYEQYF.

This clonotype was counted many times. In nucleotides, the CDR3 is TGTGCCAGCAGCCGGGACCCTCAAGAGACCCAGTACTTC. Residues: CASSRDPQETQYF. The chain combines TRBV11-1 with TRBJ2-5; either TRBD1 or TRBD2 may supply D (5 bases each). The V gene's germline CDR1 is SGHAT and CDR2 FQDESV (reference sequence). Trimming shortened V by 5 bases and J by 2 bases, and 9 bases separated the two germline ends. This CDR3 region has 13 residues.

This chain connects TRBV20-1 to TRBJ2-5, with 10 bases aligning to TRBD1. The DNA matches TRBJ2-7 better at its end, which makes the J call doubtful. CDR3 size: 15 residues. The germline V gene has CDR1 DFQATT and CDR2 SNEGSKA (reference sequence). Written as DNA, the CDR3 is TGCAGTGCTAGAGATGGGGACAGGGGATGGTCCGAGCAGTACTTC. Its protein is CSARDGDRGWSEQYF.

This clonotype was detected only a few times. This chain joins TRBV10-3 and TRBJ2-5; 9 bases match TRBD1. The end of the DNA fits TRBJ2-1 better, so the J call may be wrong. This CDR3 has 12 amino acids. The germline gives CDR1 ENHRY, CDR2 SYGVKD. The CDR3 nucleotides read TGTGCCATCGGGGACAGGGTTTCTGAGCAGTTCTTC. It yields the protein CAIGDRVSEQFF.

On this clonotype itself: A much larger clone lies one base from this, so it may be a read error. V and J are TRBV29-1 and TRBJ2-5; maybe TRBD2 (6 bases). Germline V gene data show CDR1 as SQVTM and CDR2 as ANQGSEA. The CDR3 is 14 residues long. The DNA for the CDR3 is TGCAGCGCTGAACTCCCGGGGGTACAAGAGACCCAGTACTTC. It yields the protein CSAELPGVQETQYF.

This clonotype was seen a handful of times. The rearrangement joins TRBV12-3 or TRBV12-4 to TRBJ2-5, with TRBD2 as a possible D gene (6 bases). The V end lost 5 bases, the J end lost 5 bases, and 12 bases lay between the germline ends. The CDR3 is 13 residues long. The CDR3 DNA reads TGTGCCAGCAGTCCGGACGGAGGGGAGACCCAGTACTTC. Its protein is CASSPDGGETQYF.

This chain joins TRBV6-1 and TRBJ1-1, with 8 bases aligning to TRBD1. Germline trimming cut 6 bases from V and 8 bases from J; bases unmatched to any gene: 5. The CDR3 runs 12 residues. CDR1 and CDR2 from the germline V gene are MNHNS and SASEGT. CDR3 coding DNA: TGTGCCAGCAGCAAAAGACAGGGGGAAGCTTTCTTT. Encoded protein: CASSKRQGEAFF.

This clonotype has more than one count but fewer than ten. The gene calls are TRBV6-5 and TRBJ2-1; 10 positions agree with TRBD2. V was clipped by 4 bases and J by 5 bases; unmatched bases: 5. Germline-derived CDR1 and CDR2 are MNHEY and SVGAGI. The length of the CDR3 is 15 residues. CDR3 in amino acids: CASSLAGGWNNEQFF. DNA of the CDR3: TGTGCCAGCAGTTTAGCGGGAGGTTGGAACAATGAGCAGTTCTTC.

This clonotype was picked up many times. The J gene is TRBJ2-5, the V gene TRBV29-1; D not certain. The V gene lost 3 bases and the J gene lost 2 bases, with 16 bases spanning the gap. From germline, CDR1 is SQVTM and CDR2 ANQGSEA. CDR3 length equals 15 residues. CDR3 region: CSVDVLRVLQETQYF. The CDR3 DNA sequence: TGCAGCGTTGACGTGCTTCGGGTCTTACAAGAGACCCAGTACTTC.

This clonotype was detected only a few times. The J gene is TRBJ2-5, the V gene TRBV4-3; D is uncertain. In germline, CDR1 is LGHNA, CDR2 YSLEER. The CDR3 extends over 15 amino acids. Trimming took off 0 bases at V and 2 bases at J, with 10 bases between the two ends. CDR3 loop: CASSQDGQKQETQYF. DNA of the CDR3: TGCGCCAGCAGCCAAGATGGTCAGAAACAAGAGACCCAGTACTTC.

The rearrangement links TRBV3-1 to TRBJ2-7, with 8 bases aligning to TRBD2. V lost 4 bases, J lost 5 bases, and 4 bases stayed unmatched. CDR3 length: 13 amino acids. CDR1 is LGHDT, CDR2 YNNKEL, per germline (reference sequence). The CDR3 bases are TGTGCCAGCAGCCCCAGCGGGAGTGACGAGCAGTACTTC. As protein: CASSPSGSDEQYF.

This clonotype showed up many times. V usage is TRBV5-1 and J usage is TRBJ2-5; no clear D gene. Germline V gives CDR1 SGHRS, CDR2 YFSETQ. This CDR3 region has 13 residues. The V end was cut by 1 base, the J end by 1 base, with 5 bases between. This CDR3 reads CASSLNGQETQYF. In DNA, the CDR3 is TGCGCCAGCAGCTTGAATGGCCAAGAGACCCAGTACTTC.

This clonotype was picked up a small number of times. This chain connects TRBV11-2 to TRBJ1-6; maybe TRBD1 (5 bases). This CDR3 has 15 residues. From germline, CDR1 is SGHAT and CDR2 FQNNGV. Trimming removed 1 base at V and 9 bases at J, with 13 bases between. CDR3 coding DNA: TGTGCCAGCAGCTTAGGCCGGGACTTACCTTCACCCCTCCACTTT. This gives the protein CASSLGRDLPSPLHF.

There are a few counts of this clonotype. This sequence joins TRBV6-6 and TRBJ1-2; D may be TRBD1 (5 bases). V shed 6 bases and J shed 2 bases, with 10 bases lying between them. The CDR3 contains 13 residues. Germline V gene lookup returns CDR1 MNHNY and CDR2 SVGAGI (reference sequence). The DNA for the CDR3 is TGTGCCAGCAGGGCGGGACGGAACTATGGCTACACCTTC. This translates into CASRAGRNYGYTF.

The chain has TRBV14 and TRBJ1-2, with a weak D call TRBD1 (5 bases). The CDR3 extends over 15 amino acids. V gave up 6 bases and J gave up 1 base, with 15 bases separating them. Germline lookup yields CDR1 SGHDN and CDR2 FVKESK. The CDR3 sequence: CASRPTGLRNYGYTF. The CDR3 DNA follows: TGTGCCAGCAGACCAACAGGACTACGTAACTATGGCTACACCTTC.

The gene calls are TRBV5-1 and TRBJ2-7; 10 nucleotides agree with TRBD2. Germline V gene data show CDR1 as SGHRS and CDR2 as YFSETQ. V was pared by 1 base and J by 6 bases, with 7 bases of the junction left unmatched. The CDR3 sequence is 15 residues long. In DNA, the CDR3 is TGCGCCAGCAGCTTGCCCCTAGCGGGAGAGGGCGAGCAGTACTTC. It encodes CASSLPLAGEGEQYF. Drawing the rest from reference TRBV5-1 and TRBJ2-7, the complete variable domain is KAGVTQTPRYLIKTRGQQVTLSCSPISGHRSVSWYQQTPGQGLQFLFEYFSETQRNKGNFPGRFSGRQFSNSRSEMNVSTLELGDSALYLCASSLPLAGEGEQYFGPGTRLTVT.

The genes are TRBV30 and TRBJ2-5, with a tentative D call TRBD2 (5 bases). TRBJ2-1 matches the DNA end more closely, so the J call is doubtful. The CDR3 covers 11 residues. CDR1 is GTSNPN and CDR2 is SVGIG in the germline V gene (reference sequence). CDR3 sequence reads: CAWSVQREQFF. The CDR3 DNA follows: TGTGCCTGGAGTGTACAGCGGGAGCAGTTCTTC.